Given below is one TCR beta chain in context. The table lists this clone with a count of one. Its recognized antigen is unknown. No base quality information exists; no much larger clone differs at one position. This sample was included in a study of cytomegalovirus exposure and HLA in healthy donors (TCRdb year 2017). About the investigation overall: In an earlier analysis of 587 of the donors, 250 to 350 Gb of sequence data and 100 million or so unique TCR beta sequences from 180 million or so T cells were reported. All discovery cohort repertoires had been generated on a single sequencing platform. Rather than drawing on any new phenotypic data, the later analysis identified candidate immune exposures from TCR beta sequences and the way those sequences occurred across donors. The number of typed donors differed by locus: about 620-630 for A, B, C, DRB1 and DQB1; 500 to 550 for DQA1; about 600 for DPA1; and 450 to 480 for DPB1. An earlier analysis of 587 of the donors used high-throughput TCR beta sequencing to judge whether each TCR beta V gene segment behaved as functional or pseudogenic. The T cell repertoires of around 730 subjects were profiled by immunosequencing and related to cytomegalovirus serostatus. The study combined high-throughput TCR immunosequencing, statistical association of individual TCRs with disease status, and machine learning to predict cytomegalovirus infection status. A few DR-DQ haplotypes were handled as single units for association and clustering because linkage in the cohort was strong. An early release that covered 640 HLA-typed donors contained approximately 300 gigabases of sequencing data and around 85 million unique TCR sequences. A later analysis re-examined previously published TCR beta repertoires from just over 650 donors and added high-resolution HLA genotyping to investigate patterns of TCR occurrence. Genome-wide SNP genotypes for about 65% of the roughly 700 donors were used in a later genetic analysis, which treated that subset as a discovery cohort. A separate validation cohort of roughly 110 different subjects was used in addition to the roughly 670-subject first cohort. Among about 390 genotyped donors of the cohort, an average of approximately 230,000 unique TCR beta nucleotide sequences were sequenced per donor, 15% to 20% of them non-productive. Donor age, sex, ethnicity and CMV serostatus were collected together with the repertoire data. The genetic ancestry cluster associated with self-reported Caucasian donors included around four fifths of the 300 to 450 genotyped donors. The study was designed to test whether signatures of past pathogen exposure could be identified by cataloging public T cell receptors. HLA typing included class I and class II loci at four-digit resolution. Study-wide conclusions, independent of this receptor: Immune exposure information for the cohort was limited to CMV serostatus. A later analysis found that most CMV-associated TCR beta chains appeared HLA-restricted, with HLA associations seemingly driven largely by CMV exposure. A further reported finding was that TCR beta sequences accurately predicted the HLA-A and HLA-B alleles for most subjects in the first cohort. A cluster of highly shared sequence variants was judged likely to represent a technical artifact of the sequencing pipeline. This cohort had only TCR beta chains sequenced, and the lack of alpha or paired-chain data limited which features could be detected. The authors suggested that the approach could potentially be generalized to other disease states and immunological phenotypes. A total of 150 to 200 TCR beta chains were listed by the study as associated with cytomegalovirus. A later analysis associated 16,951 TCR beta sequences with specific HLA alleles at a false discovery rate of 0.05. Across donors, most TCR sequences were observed very rarely, whereas some public TCRs were present in many individuals. In an earlier analysis of about 600 of the donors, most TCR beta V segments appeared in productive rearrangements about 90% or about 30% of the time, broadly matching IMGT annotations. Some 16 rarely observed V segments, including chromosome 9 orphons, were excluded from the earlier analysis of some 590 of the donors because counts were too low. The classifier was reported to diagnose cytomegalovirus status with high specificity and sensitivity in both the original and validation cohorts. According to a later analysis, TCR association rates differed among HLA loci, with DRB1 alleles showing the most associated TCRs and HLA-C alleles showing the fewest. Correlated functional status among segregating V segments might reflect linkage disequilibrium, but an unknown experimental factor could not be ruled out. Some IMGT-functional V segments, including TRBV6-2 and TRBV6-3, could not be distinguished by the 87-base-pair reads and were therefore excluded. Assigning TCR associations to individual alleles was difficult when HLA alleles, especially DR and DQ, strongly co-occurred. Because some donors lacked HLA typing at each locus, the association tests relied only on the typed subset. Sequencing depth was assumed to be roughly uniform across donors in the presence/absence analyses, though that assumption may not hold. A later genetic analysis associated a missense DCLRE1C variant with V-gene and J-gene trimming of TCR beta chains, and an independent cohort replicated the association. In a later genetic analysis, fewer N-insertions in productive TCRs were reported among donors in an Asian-associated ancestry cluster than the approximately 710-donor mean. A later analysis found that HLA-associated TCR beta chains were more clonally expanded and had lower generation probabilities than equally common non-associated chains. A few of the identified cytomegalovirus-associated TCR beta chains were confirmed in vitro to be specific for cytomegalovirus antigens. According to a later analysis, parvovirus B19, influenza, CMV and Epstein-Barr virus appeared linked to several top co-occurrence clusters.

Taken from cysteine to phenylalanine, the CDR3 has 13 residues. Of all the DNA, just the CDR3 is kept, 39 bases in frame from base 1. The cohort consisted of some 670 healthy bone marrow donors. Cohort members were all nominally healthy when sampled, although unrecorded immune exposures were likely present. The donor was CMV seropositive and belonged to the group of over 250 seropositive cohort members. Every donor gave a peripheral blood sample, and the peripheral blood mononuclear cells from that sample were used for TCR beta sequencing. The Qiagen DNeasy Blood Extraction Kit was used to extract genomic DNA from the blood cell samples. Receptor amplification or capture employed the immunoSEQ multiplex PCR assay. A mixture of 60 forward primers for TCR Vbeta segments and 13 reverse primers for TCR Jbeta segments was used in the multiplex PCR. A multiplex PCR assay on genomic DNA amplified the CDR3 region of rearranged TCR beta genes. On the Illumina HiSeq System, the amplified TCR beta libraries were sequenced as 87-base-pair reads. Regarding the original processing steps: In a later analysis, approximately 74 million unique TCR beta chains were counted across the roughly 670 repertoires, and roughly 11 million of these chains were shared by at least two donors. To remove PCR and sequencing errors, raw reads were error-corrected and collapsed into unique sequences using a nearest-neighbor algorithm that merged closely related sequences. CDR3 sequences were aligned to IMGT reference sequences to assign V, D and J gene segments. For a sequence to be retained, a match of at least six nucleotides to both a V gene segment and a J gene segment was required. A rearrangement was called productive if the CDR3 had no stop codons and remained in frame with V and J, and every other rearrangement was called non-productive. Following IMGT convention, CDR3 was defined as the stretch from the second conserved V-encoded cysteine to the conserved J-encoded phenylalanine. The earlier analysis of 587 of the donors excluded any sequence lacking an unambiguous match to a single V gene segment. An earlier analysis of a few hundred of the donors called V segments functional above 56.7% productive rearrangements and segregating when the between-donor standard deviation exceeded 5%. To diagnose cytomegalovirus status from the catalog of TCR beta chain sequences, a statistical classification framework was built. In a later analysis, TCR nucleotide sequences were compared against IMGT/GENE-DB human TR gene sequences so that V and J genes could be assigned. The TCRdist pipeline was used in a later analysis to assign CDR3 sequences and most-parsimonious VDJ recombination scenarios. In a later analysis, each TCR beta chain was defined by its CDR3 amino acid sequence together with its V-gene family, and reads lacking a unique V-gene family were excluded. As a way to deal with suspected cross-contamination and a sequencing artifact, a later analysis dropped 450 to 700 nucleotide sequences that were highly shared and had low generation probability. In a later analysis, a clonal expansion index was calculated for each public chain from normalized within-repertoire ranks of inferred template counts. In a later analysis, generation probabilities were computed with a VDJ recombination model fitted to out-of-frame rearrangements, and the resulting probabilities were checked against IGoR. Hypergeometric tests were used in a later analysis to score TCR-TCR, TCR-HLA and TCR-CMV co-occurrence, with a repertoire-size bias correction applied to the TCR pairs. False discovery rates were estimated in a later analysis by permuting HLA or CMV assignments 20 times. In a later analysis, co-occurring TCRs were grouped using DBSCAN, with TCRdist sequence similarity added in when clustering inside HLA-allele-positive subsets. For co-occurrence clustering, repertoires with fewer than 30,000 or more than 120,000 public chains were excluded, along with a handful of repertoires with anomalous nucleotide sharing. The table was pulled from immuneACCESS by TCRdb, which kept in-frame rearrangements only. Such tables lose some clones; where checked, under half of the loss comes from unresolved V genes, and the rest has no known cause. The V and J calls and the clone size are those of that table, but D and trimming were determined from the DNA. The sample contains about 120,000 clones, 70% to 85% of them found a single time. 4% of the sample goes to the ten largest clones.

Sequenced: PBMCs. The rearranged segments are TRBV21-1 and TRBJ1-1; the table's TRBD1 call for D was not verified on the DNA. TRBV21-1 is labeled a pseudogene. This sequence was found in a man aged 40-55 years in good health and CMV-seropositive. The CDR3 sequence is CASRSRGPTEAFF. The DNA reads TGTGCCAGCAGGTCTAGGGGCCCCACGGAGGCTTTCTTT.